This T cell receptor (beta chain) derives from a study of CD8+CD57+ T cells in acquired aplastic anemia. Study at large: The sorted CD4+ and CD8+ cells yielded an average roughly 3 ug of DNA.

Notes on this clonotype: Its specificity is not known.

Points from the study as a whole: CD8+ Simpson's diversity showed no significant patient-control difference.

The sequenced patients had an expansion of CD8+CD57+ cells seen by flow cytometry. The enrolled patients all had severe acquired aplastic anemia. There was no therapy given to any patient before the blood sampling took place. Germline V gene sequence: CDR1 SGDLS, CDR2 YYNGEE. With 3 bases clipped from V and 14 bases from J, the junction kept 8 bases outside the gene matches. The CDR3 extends over 12 amino acids. For CDR3 and TCR beta VDJ profiling, genomic DNA was the template used. A single record per CDR3 protein comes from TCRdb applying MiXCR to the reads. In the table there are about 270,000 distinct CDR3 sequences, approximately 79% of which are singletons.

The sequenced material came from sorted CD4+, CD8+, or CD8+CD57+ T cells (not recorded which) from PBMCs. The chain is built from TRBV9 and TRBJ2-3, with TRBD1 identical over 8 bases. The source is a human donor with aplastic anemia. This CDR3 is CASSGGAGQGYF. The CDR3, as DNA: TGTGCCAGCAGCGGGGGGGCAGGACAGGGGTATTTT. Complete variable domain (other parts from reference TRBV9 and TRBJ2-3): DSGVTQTPKHLITATGQRVTLRCSPRSGDLSVYWYQQSLDQGLQFLIQYYNGEERAKGNILERFSAQQFPDLHSELNLSSLELGDSALYFCASSGGAGQGYFGPGTRLTVL.